Listed below are T cell receptor beta chains from one sample, sequenced in a study of T cells in localized non-small cell lung cancer. Repertoires were generated with immunoSEQ multiplex PCR, while TCRdb's copy carries only in-frame clones and drops some. Counted here are some 50,000 clones, 65% to 90% occurring once; the ten biggest clones make up 17%. The material sequenced was peripheral blood mononuclear cells, taken before any cancer treatment. The receptors originated from a man aged 35-75 years with stage III lung adenocarcinoma. CDR3s include the opening cysteine and the closing phenylalanine or tryptophan. The D gene is left open where the match is weak. A row's size may be missing; if present it is once, few, many or a size class.

J gene	clone size	V gene	D gene	CDR3 DNA	CDR3 protein
TRBJ2-1	few	TRBV6-6	NA	TGTGCCAGCAGGCCGGGACCATATAATGAGCAGTTCTTC	CASRPGPYNEQFF
TRBJ2-7	NA	TRBV15	NA	TGTGCCACCAGCGGGGACGGGACCTCCTACGAGCAGTACTTC	CATSGDGTSYEQYF
TRBJ2-6	NA	TRBV5-1	TRBD1	TGCGCCAGCAGCGTGGGACAGCTTCATCCAGGGGCCAACGTCCTGACTTTC	CASSVGQLHPGANVLTF
TRBJ1-1	NA	TRBV7-6	NA	TGTGCCAGCAGCTTAGGAACAGGGCCCACTGAAGCTTTCTTT	CASSLGTGPTEAFF
TRBJ2-7	once	TRBV7-8	TRBD1	TGTGCCAGCAGCCGGACAGGGGGTTCCTACGAGCAGTACTTC	CASSRTGGSYEQYF
TRBJ1-2	NA	TRBV29-1	TRBD1	TGCAGCGTTGAAAAGAGGACAGGGGATGTGCATGGCTACACCTTC	CSVEKRTGDVHGYTF
TRBJ2-2	few	TRBV6-6	NA	TGTGCCAACCGAGCTAGGGCCGGGGAGCTGTTTTTT	CANRARAGELFF
TRBJ2-5	NA	TRBV7-2	TRBD2	TGTGCCAGCAGCTTAAGGACTAGCGGGGGGGTTATCCACCAAGAGACCCAGTACTTC	CASSLRTSGGVIHQETQYF
TRBJ2-5	NA	TRBV29-1	TRBD2	TGCAGCGAACGTCGGGACGGCGGGGGAGAGACCCAGTACTTC	CSERRDGGGETQYF
TRBJ2-7	NA	TRBV5-4	NA	TGTGCCCTCAGGCCAGACAACTCCTACGAGCAGTACTTC	CALRPDNSYEQYF
TRBJ2-7	NA	TRBV6-1	NA	TGTGCCGGCGATTACAGGGGAGGGTTCGAGCAGTACTTC	CAGDYRGGFEQYF
TRBJ2-1	NA	TRBV4-2	NA	TGTGCCAGCAGACCCAGGGCCCAGGGAGGCTCCTACAATGAGCAGTTCTTC	CASRPRAQGGSYNEQFF
TRBJ2-3	once	TRBV27	NA	TGTGCCAGCAGCGCGCACGGCACAGATACGCAGTATTTT	CASSAHGTDTQYF
TRBJ1-2	few	TRBV11-2	TRBD1	TGTGCCAGCAGTCCAACAGGGGTGAGCGGCTACACCTTC	CASSPTGVSGYTF
TRBJ2-5	NA	TRBV6-5	NA	TGTGCCAGCAGTTACTCGTCGGGCGGTGAGACCCAGTACTTC	CASSYSSGGETQYF
TRBJ1-6	NA	TRBV5-4	NA	TGTGCCAGCAGGTACGGACAGTCCAATTCACCCCTCCACTTT	CASRYGQSNSPLHF
TRBJ2-7	NA	TRBV7-9	NA	TGTGCCAGCAGCTTAGCGCGGGGGCTCTACGAGCAGTACTTC	CASSLARGLYEQYF
TRBJ2-1	NA	TRBV6-6	TRBD2	TGTGCCAGCAGTTCGCTAGCGGGGGGCCCCTACAATGAGCAGTTCTTC	CASSSLAGGPYNEQFF
TRBJ1-2	NA	TRBV5-1	NA	TGCGCCAGCAGCCCATATGGGGAAGGGTCCTATGGCTACACCTTC	CASSPYGEGSYGYTF
TRBJ2-5	NA	TRBV6-5	NA	TGTGCCAGCAGTTACGGGGAAGCGTCGTGGGAGACCCAGTACTTC	CASSYGEASWETQYF
TRBJ2-7	NA	TRBV11-2	NA	TGTGCCAGCAGCCCGGTCCTTTTCCCCGAGCAGTACTTC	CASSPVLFPEQYF
TRBJ2-7	NA	TRBV6-5	NA	TGTGCCAGCAGCGCAGGGGAAGTAAACGAGCAGTACTTC	CASSAGEVNEQYF
TRBJ1-1	NA	TRBV12-5	NA	TGTGCTAGTGGTTTGGTATTGGCAGGGTCGGGGGTGAACACTGAAGCTTTCTTT	CASGLVLAGSGVNTEAFF
TRBJ2-7	NA	TRBV27	NA	TGTGCCAGCAGTGTATCCGGGGCCTCGGGCGGCGAGCAGTACTTC	CASSVSGASGGEQYF
TRBJ2-2	NA	TRBV7-2	TRBD1	TGTGCCAGCAGTCTAAGGACAGGGTCCCCCGGGGAGCTGTTTTTT	CASSLRTGSPGELFF
TRBJ2-7	once	TRBV18	NA	TGTGCCAGCTCACCCGTGGCCAACTACGAGCAGTACTTC	CASSPVANYEQYF
TRBJ1-1	NA	TRBV21-1	NA	TGTGCCAGCAGCCTTCGGGGCCGGAACACTGAAGCTTTCTTT	CASSLRGRNTEAFF
TRBJ2-5	NA	TRBV2	NA	TGTGCCAGCAATGGGGGACGGAATGGCGAGACCCAGTACTTC	CASNGGRNGETQYF
TRBJ2-3	NA	TRBV12-5	TRBD2	TGTGCTAGTGGTTTGATTGGGACTAGCGGGGCATGGGGTACGCAGTATTTT	CASGLIGTSGAWGTQYF
TRBJ2-2	NA	TRBV11-1	NA	TGTGCCAGCAGCAAAGCTGGGACAGGGGAGCTGTTTTTT	CASSKAGTGELFF
TRBJ2-5	NA	TRBV5-6	NA	TGTGCCAGCAGCTATGAGCGAGGGGAGACCCAGTACTTC	CASSYERGETQYF
TRBJ2-7	NA	TRBV6-5	NA	TGTGCCAGCAGTTCGACAGGCCCATCTTACGAGCAGTACTTC	CASSSTGPSYEQYF
TRBJ2-1	NA	TRBV29-1	NA	TGCAGCGTTGATACCGGCTACAATGAGCAGTTCTTC	CSVDTGYNEQFF
TRBJ1-4	once	TRBV19	NA	TGTGCCAGTAGTCCGTCGGGGACATCTAATGAAAAACTGTTTTTT	CASSPSGTSNEKLFF
TRBJ2-5	NA	TRBV6-6	TRBD2	TGTGCCAGCAGTGCGAGCGGGGGGAAAGAGACCCAGTACTTC	CASSASGGKETQYF
TRBJ2-5	NA	TRBV9	NA	TGTGCCAGCAGCACCTGGACGGACCAAGAGACCCAGTACTTC	CASSTWTDQETQYF
TRBJ1-1	NA	TRBV7-2	NA	TGTGCCAGCAGCTCCCAGCGGAACACTGAAGCTTTCTTT	CASSSQRNTEAFF
TRBJ1-1	NA	TRBV28	NA	TGTGCCAGCAGGCTGAGGGGTGAAGCTTTCTTT	CASRLRGEAFF
TRBJ1-6	NA	TRBV15	TRBD1	TGTGCCACCAGCAGCCGGGACAGGGGCGCTGATTCACCCCTCCACTTT	CATSSRDRGADSPLHF
TRBJ1-1	few	TRBV9	NA	TGTGCCAGCAGCGTAGACAGAAACACTGAAGCTTTCTTT	CASSVDRNTEAFF
TRBJ2-7	NA	TRBV4-2	TRBD1	TGTGCCAGCAGCCATCAGGGACAGGGCTACGAGCAGTACTTC	CASSHQGQGYEQYF
TRBJ2-2	NA	TRBV27	TRBD1	TGTGCCAGCAGTTTATCGACAGGGGACACCGGGGAGCTGTTTTTT	CASSLSTGDTGELFF
TRBJ2-2	NA	TRBV7-8	TRBD2	TGTGCCAGCAGCCCCGACTTCGTCGGGGGGGCCGGGGCCGGGGAGCTGTTTTTT	CASSPDFVGGAGAGELFF
TRBJ2-7	once	TRBV2	TRBD1	TGTGCCAGCAGTCGAGGACAGGCCGAGCAGTACTTC	CASSRGQAEQYF
TRBJ2-7	NA	TRBV6-5	NA	TGTGCCAGCATCCCCAGGGCAGGGGCCTACGAGCAGTACTTC	CASIPRAGAYEQYF
TRBJ2-1	NA	TRBV10-3	TRBD1	TGTGCCATCAGACGGGACAGCTCCTACAATGAGCAGTTCTTC	CAIRRDSSYNEQFF
TRBJ2-1	once	TRBV6-6	TRBD2	TGTGCCAGCAGTAGGCGGCAACTAGCGGGGGGCAATGAGCAGTTCTTC	CASSRRQLAGGNEQFF
TRBJ2-2	NA	TRBV6-5	NA	TGTGCCAGCAGTTACCCAACAACAGGCACCGGGGAGCTGTTTTTT	CASSYPTTGTGELFF
TRBJ2-3	NA	TRBV9	NA	TGTGCCAGCAGCCTCATAGCGACTAGCACAGATACGCAGTATTTT	CASSLIATSTDTQYF
TRBJ2-7	NA	TRBV2	NA	TGTGCCAGCAGTGAACAGATCTACGAGCAGTACTTC	CASSEQIYEQYF
TRBJ2-4	NA	TRBV5-5	TRBD1	TGTGCCAGCAGCTTGGTCGGGACAGGGAGAAACATTCAGTACTTC	CASSLVGTGRNIQYF
TRBJ1-5	NA	TRBV18	TRBD1	TGTGCCAGCTCAGGGACAGGGAATCAGCCCCAGCATTTT	CASSGTGNQPQHF